This T cell receptor beta chain was found in a study of blood T cell repertoires in COVID-19. As for the study in general: The United States, Italy and Spain supplied acute and convalescent COVID-19 samples. PBMCs, B-cell-depleted T cells, or T cells provided the cDNA or gDNA that made up the material.

In the study's own analysis: Amplification of reference gene primers provided the estimated nucleated cell counts. The protocol was immunoSEQ multiplex PCR, while the TCRdb copy is restricted to in-frame clones and leaves out a portion. That table is the source of V, J and clone size, and D and trimming were worked out from the DNA. The profile shows 85,000 to 100,000 clones, around three quarters of them singletons. V was cut by 7 bases and J by 8 bases, with 9 bases left in between. Germline CDR1 SQVTM, CDR2 ANQGSEA. This CDR3 comprises 10 residues. The clonotype originates from a man between 50 and 59 years old who had recovered from COVID-19. V usage is TRBV29-1 and J usage is TRBJ2-1, with D possibly matching TRBD1 (6 bases). Sequencing was done on a sample of peripheral blood. DNA of the CDR3: TGCAGCGCCAGGACAGATGAGCAGTTCTTC. Translation gives CSARTDEQFF.